This T cell receptor (beta chain) was sequenced for a study of T cell changes during pregnancy in multiple sclerosis. V lost 2 bases and J 8 bases, leaving 15 bases between the germline ends. This CDR3 region has 15 residues. Germline CDR1 MNHNY, CDR2 SVGAGI (reference sequence). The protocol was immunoSEQ multiplex PCR, while the TCRdb copy is restricted to in-frame clones and leaves out a portion. The table has tens of thousands of clones, roughly 90% seen once. The clonotype originates from a female donor with multiple sclerosis, enrolled in a pregnancy study. The rearrangement links TRBV6-6 to TRBJ1-4; D might be TRBD1 (5 bases). The sample consisted of peripheral blood, taken in the first trimester of pregnancy. The DNA of the CDR3 is TGTGCCAGCAGTTACCAAGTGGGGCTCGGCGAAAAACTGTTTTTT. The encoded protein is CASSYQVGLGEKLFF.